A single sample is the source of the 5 T cell receptor beta chains below, sequenced in a study of T cell responses to AZD1222 COVID-19 vaccine. The data were produced by immunoSEQ multiplex PCR, yet TCRdb's version contains in-frame clones alone and is incomplete. The table lists 100,000 to 150,000 clones, 93% of them singletons. Sequenced here: peripheral blood, sampled on day 0 of AZD1222 vaccination. The receptors originated from an adult in good health.

The CDR3 here is CASSITGYADTQYF. Written as DNA, the CDR3 is TGTGCCAGTAGTATTACCGGGTATGCAGATACGCAGTATTTT. The V gene is TRBV19, the J gene TRBJ2-3; D call uncertain. The CDR3 has 14 amino acids. Trimming took off 3 bases at V and 4 bases at J, with 11 bases between the two ends. Germline V gene lookup returns CDR1 LNHDA and CDR2 SQIVND (reference sequence).

CDR3 sequence: CASSLRDREYRYF. The CDR3 bases are TGTGCCAGCAGCTTGCGGGACAGGGAGTATCGGTATTTT. The chain uses TRBV5-8 and TRBJ2-3; 9 bases are a match to TRBD1. Germline V gives CDR1 SGHTS, CDR2 YDEGEE. V was pared by 1 base and J by 14 bases, with 8 bases of the junction left unmatched. CDR3 length: 13 residues.

The CDR3, as DNA: TGTGCCTGGAGTGATTATAGCAATCAGCCCCAGCATTTT. It translates to CAWSDYSNQPQHF. The V call is TRBV30, the J call TRBJ1-5; D gene unclear. The CDR3 is 13 residues long. Germline lookup yields CDR1 GTSNPN and CDR2 SVGIG (reference sequence). The V end lost 1 base, the J end lost 0 bases, and 4 bases lay between the germline ends.

The chain joins TRBV24-1 to TRBJ2-3, with 7 positions matching TRBD1. The CDR3 extends over 15 amino acids. Germline V gene sequence: CDR1 KGHDR, CDR2 SFDVKD. V was clipped by 5 bases and J by 6 bases; unmatched bases: 10. The DNA for the CDR3 is TGTGCCACCAGTGCCCGGGACAGCGCTACCGATACGCAGTATTTT. Its translation: CATSARDSATDTQYF.

The chain joins TRBV28 to TRBJ2-7; D may be TRBD1 or TRBD2 (5 bases each). Germline V gives CDR1 MDHEN, CDR2 SYDVKM. The germline V and J ends were trimmed by 5 bases and 4 bases, with 12 bases remaining between them. The CDR3 loop spans 13 amino acids. This CDR3 is CASSPGPIYEQYF. In DNA form, the CDR3 reads TGTGCCAGCAGTCCGGGACCGATTTACGAGCAGTACTTC. The entire variable domain, with the rest obtained from reference TRBV28 and TRBJ2-7, is as follows: DVKVTQSSRYLVKRTGEKVFLECVQDMDHENMFWYRQDPGLGLRLIYFSYDVKMKEKGDIPEGYSVSREKKERFSLILESASTNQTSMYLCASSPGPIYEQYFGPGTRLTVT.